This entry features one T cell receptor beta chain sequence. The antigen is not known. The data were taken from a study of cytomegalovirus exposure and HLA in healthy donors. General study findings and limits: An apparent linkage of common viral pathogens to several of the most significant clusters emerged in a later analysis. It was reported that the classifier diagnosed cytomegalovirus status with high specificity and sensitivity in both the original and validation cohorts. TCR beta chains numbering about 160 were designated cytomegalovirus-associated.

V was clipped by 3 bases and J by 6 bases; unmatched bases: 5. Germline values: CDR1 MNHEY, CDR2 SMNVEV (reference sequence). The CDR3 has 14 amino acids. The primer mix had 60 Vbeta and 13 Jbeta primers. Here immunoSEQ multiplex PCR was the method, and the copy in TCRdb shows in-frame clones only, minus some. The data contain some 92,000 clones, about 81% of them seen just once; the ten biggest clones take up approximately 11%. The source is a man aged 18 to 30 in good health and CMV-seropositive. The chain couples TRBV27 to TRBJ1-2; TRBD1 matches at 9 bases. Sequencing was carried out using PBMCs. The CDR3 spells CASSFGGTGNGYTF. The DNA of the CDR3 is TGTGCCAGCAGTTTTGGTGGGACAGGGAATGGCTACACCTTC.